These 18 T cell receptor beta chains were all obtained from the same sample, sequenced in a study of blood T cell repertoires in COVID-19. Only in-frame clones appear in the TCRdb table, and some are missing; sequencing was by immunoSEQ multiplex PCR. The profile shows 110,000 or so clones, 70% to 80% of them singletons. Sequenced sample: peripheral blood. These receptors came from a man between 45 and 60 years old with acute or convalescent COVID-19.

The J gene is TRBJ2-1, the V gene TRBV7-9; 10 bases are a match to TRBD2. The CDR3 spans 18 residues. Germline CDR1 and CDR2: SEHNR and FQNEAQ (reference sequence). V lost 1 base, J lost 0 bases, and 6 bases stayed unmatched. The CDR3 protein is CASSLGPPSGSSYNEQFF. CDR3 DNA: TGTGCCAGCAGCTTAGGCCCTCCTAGCGGGAGCTCCTACAATGAGCAGTTCTTC. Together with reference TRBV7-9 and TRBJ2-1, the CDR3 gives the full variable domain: DTGVSQNPRHKITKRGQNVTFRCDPISEHNRLYWYRQTLGQGPEFLTYFQNEAQLEKSRLLSDRFSAERPKGSFSTLEIQRTEQGDSAMYLCASSLGPPSGSSYNEQFFGPGTRLTVL.

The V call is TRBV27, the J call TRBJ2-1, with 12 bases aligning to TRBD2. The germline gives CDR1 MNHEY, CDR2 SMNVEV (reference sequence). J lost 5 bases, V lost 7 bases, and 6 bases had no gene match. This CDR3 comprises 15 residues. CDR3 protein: CASTPGLAGNNEQFF. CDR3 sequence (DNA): TGTGCCAGCACTCCGGGACTAGCGGGCAACAATGAGCAGTTCTTC.

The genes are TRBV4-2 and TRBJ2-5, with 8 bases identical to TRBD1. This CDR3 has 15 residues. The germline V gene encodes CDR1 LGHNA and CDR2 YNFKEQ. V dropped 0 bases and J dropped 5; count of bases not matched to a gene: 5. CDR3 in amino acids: CASSQEGNRGETQYF. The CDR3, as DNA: TGTGCCAGCAGCCAAGAAGGAAACAGGGGGGAGACCCAGTACTTC.

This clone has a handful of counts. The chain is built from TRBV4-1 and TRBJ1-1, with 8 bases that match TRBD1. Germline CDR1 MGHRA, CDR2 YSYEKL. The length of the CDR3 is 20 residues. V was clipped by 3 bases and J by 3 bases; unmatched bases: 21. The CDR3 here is CASSQLPPSQGAFRYTEAFF. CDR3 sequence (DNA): TGCGCCAGCAGCCAGCTTCCCCCAAGCCAGGGGGCCTTTCGGTACACTGAAGCTTTCTTT.

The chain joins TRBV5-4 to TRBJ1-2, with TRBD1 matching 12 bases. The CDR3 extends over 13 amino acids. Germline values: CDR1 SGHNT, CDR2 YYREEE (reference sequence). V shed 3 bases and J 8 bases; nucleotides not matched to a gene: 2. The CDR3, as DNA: TGTGCCAGCAGCTGGGACAGGGGGCAGGGCTACACCTTC. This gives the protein CASSWDRGQGYTF.

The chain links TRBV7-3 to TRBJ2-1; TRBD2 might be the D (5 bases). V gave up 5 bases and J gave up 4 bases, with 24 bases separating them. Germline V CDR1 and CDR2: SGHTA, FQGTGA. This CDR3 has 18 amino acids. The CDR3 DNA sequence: TGTGCCAGCAGCGCCCAAGGGAGTCATTTAGGGTTATACAATGAGCAGTTCTTC. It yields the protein CASSAQGSHLGLYNEQFF.

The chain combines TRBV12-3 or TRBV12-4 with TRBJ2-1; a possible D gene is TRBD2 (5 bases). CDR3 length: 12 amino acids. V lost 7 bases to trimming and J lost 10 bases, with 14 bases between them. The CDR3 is CASTTIWEEQFF. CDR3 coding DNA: TGTGCCAGCACCACTATCTGGGAGGAGCAGTTCTTC.

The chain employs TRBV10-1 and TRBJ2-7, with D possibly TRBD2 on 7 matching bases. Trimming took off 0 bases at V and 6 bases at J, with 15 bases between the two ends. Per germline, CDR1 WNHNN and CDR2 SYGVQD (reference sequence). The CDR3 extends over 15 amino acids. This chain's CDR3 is CASSESKGGPGEQYF. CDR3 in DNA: TGCGCCAGCAGTGAGTCAAAGGGGGGGCCCGGCGAGCAGTACTTC.

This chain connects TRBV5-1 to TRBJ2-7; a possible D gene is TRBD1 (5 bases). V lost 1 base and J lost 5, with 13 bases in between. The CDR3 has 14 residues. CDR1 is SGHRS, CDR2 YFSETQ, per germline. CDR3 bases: TGCGCCAGCAGCTTGCGACAGATGTCCAACGAGCAGTACTTC. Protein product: CASSLRQMSNEQYF. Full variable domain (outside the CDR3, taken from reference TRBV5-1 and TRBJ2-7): KAGVTQTPRYLIKTRGQQVTLSCSPISGHRSVSWYQQTPGQGLQFLFEYFSETQRNKGNFPGRFSGRQFSNSRSEMNVSTLELGDSALYLCASSLRQMSNEQYFGPGTRLTVT.

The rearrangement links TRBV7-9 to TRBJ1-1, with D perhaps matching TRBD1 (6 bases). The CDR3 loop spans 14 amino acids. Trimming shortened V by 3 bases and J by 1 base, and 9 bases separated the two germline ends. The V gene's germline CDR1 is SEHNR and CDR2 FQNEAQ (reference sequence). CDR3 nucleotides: TGTGCCAGCAGCTTCACAGGGACGAACACTGAAGCTTTCTTT. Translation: CASSFTGTNTEAFF.

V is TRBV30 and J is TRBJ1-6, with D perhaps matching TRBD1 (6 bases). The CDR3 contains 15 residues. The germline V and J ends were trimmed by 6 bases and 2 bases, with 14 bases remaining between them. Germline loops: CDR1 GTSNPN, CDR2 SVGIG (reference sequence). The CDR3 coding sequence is TGTGCCTGTGAGGGCAGGGGCGCCTATAATTCACCCCTCCACTTT. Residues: CACEGRGAYNSPLHF.

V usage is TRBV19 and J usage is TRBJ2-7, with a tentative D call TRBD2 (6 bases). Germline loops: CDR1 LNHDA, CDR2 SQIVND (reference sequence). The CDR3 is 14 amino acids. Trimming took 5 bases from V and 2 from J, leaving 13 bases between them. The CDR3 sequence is CASSVRDRTYEQYF. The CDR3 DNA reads TGTGCCAGTAGTGTGCGGGACCGAACCTACGAGCAGTACTTC.

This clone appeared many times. The CDR3 DNA reads as TGCGCCAGCAGCCAAGAAGGACAGGGTGTTAGCAATCAGCCCCAGCATTTT. As protein: CASSQEGQGVSNQPQHF. The chain couples TRBV4-1 to TRBJ1-5, with 8 bases matching TRBD1. Per the germline V gene, CDR1 is MGHRA and CDR2 is YSYEKL. Trimming cost V 0 bases and J 0 bases; bases outside gene matches: 4. This CDR3 contains 17 residues.

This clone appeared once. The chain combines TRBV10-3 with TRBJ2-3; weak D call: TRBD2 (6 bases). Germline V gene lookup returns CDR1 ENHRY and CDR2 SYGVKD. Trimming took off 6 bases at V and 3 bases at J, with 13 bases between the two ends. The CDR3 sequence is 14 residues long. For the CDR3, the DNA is TGTGCCATCAGACCGGGACTGGGAACAGATACGCAGTATTTT. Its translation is CAIRPGLGTDTQYF.

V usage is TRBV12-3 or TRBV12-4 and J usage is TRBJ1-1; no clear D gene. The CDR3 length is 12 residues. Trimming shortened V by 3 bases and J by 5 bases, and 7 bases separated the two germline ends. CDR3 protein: CASSLSRTEAFF. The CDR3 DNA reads TGTGCCAGCAGTTTGTCTCGTACTGAAGCTTTCTTT.

The CDR3 DNA reads TGTGCCAGCAGTTCACCGGGGGGGAACACTGAAGCTTTCTTT. Amino acids: CASSSPGGNTEAFF. V is TRBV25-1 and J is TRBJ1-1; possibly TRBD1 for D (5 bases). Trimming pared 5 bases from V and 1 base from J, leaving 11 bases between. This CDR3 is built from 14 residues. CDR1 MGHDK and CDR2 SYGVNS come from the germline V gene.

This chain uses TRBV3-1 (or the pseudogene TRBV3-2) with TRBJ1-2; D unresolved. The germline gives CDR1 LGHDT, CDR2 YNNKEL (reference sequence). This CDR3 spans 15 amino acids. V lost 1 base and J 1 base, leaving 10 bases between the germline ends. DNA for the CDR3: TGTGCCAGCAGCCAAGGGCCCGGGAATAACTATGGCTACACCTTC. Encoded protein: CASSQGPGNNYGYTF.

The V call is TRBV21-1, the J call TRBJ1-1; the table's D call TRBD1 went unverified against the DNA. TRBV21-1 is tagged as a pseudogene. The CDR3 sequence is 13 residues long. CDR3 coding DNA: TGTGCCAGCAGCAAGGGGTTCGGGACAGAAGCTTTCTTT. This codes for CASSKGFGTEAFF.